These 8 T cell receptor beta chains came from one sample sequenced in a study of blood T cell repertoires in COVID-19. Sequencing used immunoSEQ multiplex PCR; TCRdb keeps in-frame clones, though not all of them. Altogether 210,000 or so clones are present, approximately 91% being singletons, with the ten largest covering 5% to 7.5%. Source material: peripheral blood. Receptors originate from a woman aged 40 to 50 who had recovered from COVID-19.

This chain's CDR3 is CASSLFADRVDYGYTF. In DNA form, the CDR3 reads TGCGCCAGCAGCCTCTTCGCGGACAGGGTAGACTATGGCTACACCTTC. The chain carries TRBV5-1 and TRBJ1-2; 8 bases agree with TRBD1. Germline V CDR1 and CDR2: SGHRS, YFSETQ. The junction had 11 bases not matched to a gene; V was cut back by 4 bases and J by 3 bases. This CDR3 spans 16 amino acids.

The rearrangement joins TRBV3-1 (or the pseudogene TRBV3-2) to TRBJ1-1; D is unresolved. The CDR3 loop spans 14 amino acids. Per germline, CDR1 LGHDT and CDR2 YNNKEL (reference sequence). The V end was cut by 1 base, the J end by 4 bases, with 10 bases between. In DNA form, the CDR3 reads TGTGCCAGCAGCCAAGCCGCGGGAGTCACTGAAGCTTTCTTT. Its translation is CASSQAAGVTEAFF.

CDR3 sequence (DNA): TGCGCCAGCAGCTTACCAAGGACAGGGAGCTCCTACGAGCAGTACTTC. Protein product: CASSLPRTGSSYEQYF. The chain is built from TRBV5-1 and TRBJ2-7; TRBD1 agrees at 8 bases. The CDR3 sequence is 16 residues long. Germline values: CDR1 SGHRS, CDR2 YFSETQ. V lost 2 bases to trimming and J lost 0 bases; unmatched junction nucleotides: 7.

The CDR3 loop is CASSQVGLSGPDYEQYF. The CDR3, as DNA: TGTGCCAGCAGCCAAGTCGGACTATCGGGACCCGATTACGAGCAGTACTTC. The chain links TRBV4-2 to TRBJ2-7; tentative D call: TRBD2 (6 bases). CDR1 LGHNA and CDR2 YNFKEQ come from the germline V gene. The CDR3 contains 17 residues. Trimming removed 1 base from V and 4 bases from J, with 20 bases in between.

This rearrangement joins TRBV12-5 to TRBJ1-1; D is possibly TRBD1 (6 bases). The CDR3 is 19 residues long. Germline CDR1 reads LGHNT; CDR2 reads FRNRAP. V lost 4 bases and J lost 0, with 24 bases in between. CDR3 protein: CASGSEVWEGDLMNTEAFF. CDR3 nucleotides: TGTGCTAGTGGTTCCGAGGTATGGGAGGGGGACCTCATGAACACTGAAGCTTTCTTT.

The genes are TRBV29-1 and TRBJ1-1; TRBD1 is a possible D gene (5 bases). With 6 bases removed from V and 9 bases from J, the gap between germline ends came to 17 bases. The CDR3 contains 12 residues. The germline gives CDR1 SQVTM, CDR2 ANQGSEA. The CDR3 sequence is CSVTAQENKAFF. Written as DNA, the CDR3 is TGCAGCGTCACCGCACAGGAGAATAAAGCTTTCTTT. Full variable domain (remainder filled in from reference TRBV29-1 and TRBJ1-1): SAVISQKPSRDICQRGTSLTIQCQVDSQVTMMFWYRQQPGQSLTLIATANQGSEATYESGFVIDKFPISRPNLTFSTLTVSNMSPEDSSIYLCSVTAQENKAFFGQGTRLTVV.

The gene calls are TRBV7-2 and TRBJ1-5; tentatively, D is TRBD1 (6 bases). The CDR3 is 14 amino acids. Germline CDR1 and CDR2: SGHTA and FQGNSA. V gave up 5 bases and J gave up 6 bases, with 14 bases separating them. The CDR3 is CASSERGGAQPQHF. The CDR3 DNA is TGTGCCAGCAGCGAACGAGGGGGGGCTCAGCCCCAGCATTTT.

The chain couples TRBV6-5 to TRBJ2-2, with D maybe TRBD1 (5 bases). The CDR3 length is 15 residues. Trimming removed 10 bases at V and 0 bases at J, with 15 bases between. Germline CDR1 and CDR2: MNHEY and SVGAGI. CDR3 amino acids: CATRQYHANTGELFF. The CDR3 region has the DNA TGTGCCACCCGACAGTACCACGCGAACACCGGGGAGCTGTTTTTT.